The clone carrying this T cell receptor beta chain occurred a few times. The data derive from a study of patients and donors after allogeneic stem cell transplantation. After removal of 1 base from V and 0 bases from J, the junction contained 1 base not matched to a gene. The CDR3 sequence is 17 residues long. CDR1 and CDR2 (germline): SQVTM, ANQGSEA. TCRdb redid the calling of the RT-PCR reads with MiXCR, one entry per CDR3 protein. The table shows 800,000 to 1,000,000 distinct CDR3 sequences, with roughly 18% occurring only once. The chain couples TRBV29-1 to TRBJ2-6, with 12 bases identical to TRBD2. Material: blood, either unsorted or a sorted T cell fraction (not recorded which). The sequence was obtained from a human donor who was either an allogeneic HSCT recipient or a stem cell or donor lymphocyte infusion donor (not recorded which). It is not recorded whose cells these are; they may come from a transplant donor. The DNA of the CDR3 is TGCAGCGTTGAAGCTAGCGGGAGGGCCTCTGGGGCCAACGTCCTGACTTTC. Its translation is CSVEASGRASGANVLTF.